This is a list of T cell receptor beta chains from one sample in a study of blood T cell repertoires in COVID-19. The method was immunoSEQ multiplex PCR; TCRdb's version includes in-frame clones alone and lacks a portion of them. The table lists approximately 290,000 clones, roughly 84% of them singletons. The specimen sequenced was peripheral blood. The receptor source for this set is a human donor with COVID-19, enrolled during active disease. The donor label of this sample is uncertain. Each CDR3 is given with its conserved first and last residue. A D gene is named only where the DNA matches it firmly. Where a row states a size, it is once, few, many or the class of an expanded clone; other rows omit it.

D	size	V	J	DNA	CDR3
NA	NA	TRBV5-4	TRBJ1-2	TGTGCCAGCACAGGCGGCAGGGGCTATGGCTACACCTTC	CASTGGRGYGYTF
TRBD1	NA	TRBV19	TRBJ2-5	TGTGCCAGTAGCCCGGACAGGGGAGGGGAGACCCAGTACTTC	CASSPDRGGETQYF
NA	NA	TRBV4-3	TRBJ1-2	TGCGCCAGCAGCCAAGATAACACAGGGACCTCTGGCTACACCTTC	CASSQDNTGTSGYTF
TRBD2	NA	TRBV15	TRBJ2-7	TGTGCCACCAGCAGAGACGGGACTAGCGGGAGCACCGAGCAGTACTTC	CATSRDGTSGSTEQYF
TRBD1	NA	TRBV4-1	TRBJ1-3	TGCGCCAGCAGCAGAGGACAGGGGGGAACTGGAAACACCATATATTTT	CASSRGQGGTGNTIYF
TRBD1	NA	TRBV12-5	TRBJ1-2	TGTGCTAGTGGTTTGTTACAGGGGGCGGGCTACACCTTC	CASGLLQGAGYTF
TRBD2	NA	TRBV5-6	TRBJ2-3	TGTGCCAGCAGCTTGCTCTTCCCGGGACTAACTACAGATACGCAGTATTTT	CASSLLFPGLTTDTQYF
TRBD1	once	TRBV28	TRBJ1-4	TGTGCCAGCAGCAGTGGGCAACCGGGACAGAATAAAAAACTGTTTTTT	CASSSGQPGQNKKLFF
TRBD2	NA	TRBV3-1/TRBV3-2	TRBJ2-3	TGTGCCAGCAGCCCTCTAGCGGGTAGCACAGATACGCAGTATTTT	CASSPLAGSTDTQYF
NA	NA	TRBV5-1	TRBJ1-4	TGCGCCAGCAGCTTGGCTGGGGACTCGGATGAAAAACTGTTTTTT	CASSLAGDSDEKLFF
TRBD1	NA	TRBV4-1	TRBJ2-7	TGCGCCAGCAGCCAATCAACAGGGGTGAAGCGCTACGAGCAGTACTTC	CASSQSTGVKRYEQYF
TRBD1	NA	TRBV19	TRBJ1-2	TGTGCCAGTAGCACTTTTGCCGGGACAGGGGGCGATGGCTACACCTTC	CASSTFAGTGGDGYTF
NA	NA	TRBV12-3/TRBV12-4	TRBJ1-1	TGTGCCAGCAGTTTATCCATGCGGACTGAAGCTTTCTTT	CASSLSMRTEAFF
TRBD2	NA	TRBV9	TRBJ2-1	TGTGCCAGCAGCGGACTAGCGTCCTACAATGAGCAGTTCTTC	CASSGLASYNEQFF
NA	NA	TRBV28	TRBJ1-4	TGTGCCAGCAGGCGGGGGCCCAATGAAAAACTGTTTTTT	CASRRGPNEKLFF
NA	NA	TRBV15	TRBJ2-1	TGTGCCACCAGCAGAGATCGGTCCACTTGGGGGGACAATGAGCAGTTCTTC	CATSRDRSTWGDNEQFF
NA	NA	TRBV5-1	TRBJ1-2	TGCGCCAGCAGCTTGGAAGCGGCGCAATTGGATGGTGGCTACACCTTC	CASSLEAAQLDGGYTF
NA	NA	TRBV5-4	TRBJ1-4	TGTGCCAGCAGCTTTACAGGCGCAACTAATGAAAAACTGTTTTTT	CASSFTGATNEKLFF
NA	once	TRBV19	TRBJ2-2	TGTGCCAGTAGTATAGATTCAGGGTTTAACGGGGAGCTGTTTTTT	CASSIDSGFNGELFF
TRBD1	NA	TRBV5-5	TRBJ1-3	TGTGCCAGCAGCTGGACACAGGGGGCTCTCTCTGGAAACACCATATATTTT	CASSWTQGALSGNTIYF
TRBD2	NA	TRBV5-1	TRBJ2-3	TGCGCCAGCAGCTTTGGGACTAGCGGGAGGGGTACGCAGTATTTT	CASSFGTSGRGTQYF
NA	NA	TRBV5-1	TRBJ1-1	TGCGCCAGCAGCTTGTCCCAGGGAGGCAGCACTGAAGCTTTCTTT	CASSLSQGGSTEAFF
TRBD1	NA	TRBV5-4	TRBJ2-2	TGTGCCAGCAGCAGGAGGACAGGCGACAACACCGGGGAGCTGTTTTTT	CASSRRTGDNTGELFF
NA	NA	TRBV12-3/TRBV12-4	TRBJ1-5	TGTGCCAGCAGTTTCGGGAGGGCTCAGCCCCAGCATTTT	CASSFGRAQPQHF
TRBD1	NA	TRBV28	TRBJ1-5	TGTGCCAGCAGGCCAACAGGGGGAAATCAGCCCCAGCATTTT	CASRPTGGNQPQHF
TRBD1	NA	TRBV6-5	TRBJ2-1	TGTGCCAGCAGGGGTACAGGGGGCTCCTACAATGAGCAGTTCTTC	CASRGTGGSYNEQFF
NA	NA	TRBV19	TRBJ2-5	TGTGCCAGTAGTGCAGGTTTTTTAGAGACCCAGTACTTC	CASSAGFLETQYF
NA	NA	TRBV6-5	TRBJ2-1	TGTGCCAGCAGTAACAGGAATGAGCAGTTCTTC	CASSNRNEQFF
NA	NA	TRBV2	TRBJ2-2	TGTGCCAGCAGTGGCCAGGGGCTATCGAACACCGGGGAGCTGTTTTTT	CASSGQGLSNTGELFF
TRBD2	NA	TRBV5-4	TRBJ2-3	TGTGCCAGCAGCCCTCCGGGACTAGCGGGGGTTAGCACAGATACGCAGTATTTT	CASSPPGLAGVSTDTQYF
TRBD1	once	TRBV7-9	TRBJ1-1	TGTGCCAGCAGCTTAGGCGACAGGGGGCGCCGGACTGAAGCTTTCTTT	CASSLGDRGRRTEAFF
TRBD2	few	TRBV5-4	TRBJ2-7	TGTGCCAGCAGCCCTACTCTAGCGGTGACCTACGAGCAGTACTTC	CASSPTLAVTYEQYF